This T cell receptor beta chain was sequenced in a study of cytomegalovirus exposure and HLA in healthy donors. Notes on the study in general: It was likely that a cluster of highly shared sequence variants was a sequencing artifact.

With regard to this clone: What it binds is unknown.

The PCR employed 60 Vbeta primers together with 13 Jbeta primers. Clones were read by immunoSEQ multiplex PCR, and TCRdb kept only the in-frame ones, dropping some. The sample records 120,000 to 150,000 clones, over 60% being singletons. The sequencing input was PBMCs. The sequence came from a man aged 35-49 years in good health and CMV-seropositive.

CDR3 sequence: CASSSGQGGDEQYF. CDR3 coding DNA: TGCGCCAGCAGCTCGGGACAGGGGGGCGACGAGCAGTACTTC. This chain connects TRBV5-1 to TRBJ2-7, with TRBD1 matching 11 bases. CDR1 SGHRS and CDR2 YFSETQ come from the germline V gene. The CDR3 length is 14 residues. V shed 3 bases and J 5 bases; nucleotides not matched to a gene: 4.